A single sample gave rise to the 2 T cell receptor beta chains below, sequenced in a study of OX40 agonist ivuxolimab in advanced cancers. Profiling relied on immunoSEQ multiplex PCR, and the TCRdb table lists in-frame clones only, not all of them. The sample holds more than 15,000 clones; 78% are singletons and the top ten take almost 30%. The sample was CD4+ or CD8+ T cells sorted from blood, taken in a trial of the OX40 agonist ivuxolimab. Receptor source: an adult with an advanced solid tumor such as melanoma, head and neck, liver or kidney cancer.

This chain connects TRBV19 to TRBJ1-2; maybe TRBD1 (6 bases). The V end was cut by 8 bases, the J end by 3 bases, with 13 bases between. Germline assignment: CDR1 LNHDA and CDR2 SQIVND (reference sequence). The CDR3 is made up of 13 amino acids. This chain's CDR3 is CASDSTGHYGYTF. The CDR3 nucleotides read TGTGCCAGTGACTCAACAGGGCACTATGGCTACACCTTC.

Here the CDR3 DNA reads TGTGCCAGCAGATGGACAGGGGAAACCGGGGAGCTGTTTTTT. Amino acids: CASRWTGETGELFF. The genes are TRBV2 and TRBJ2-2; 9 positions match TRBD1. CDR1 and CDR2 from the germline V gene are SNHLY and FYNNEI. This CDR3 is built from 14 residues. The J segment lost 5 bases and the V segment lost 6 bases, leaving 4 bases of the junction unmatched.